The entry that follows covers one T cell receptor (beta chain) sequence. Its antigen is as yet unknown. CDR3 length equals 17 residues. The V gene end was trimmed by 5 bases and the J gene end by 7 bases; junction bases not matched to a gene: 13. Germline V gives CDR1 MNHEY, CDR2 SMNVEV (reference sequence). The sample comes from a study of graft-versus-host responses after intestinal transplantation. Study overall: Once they had received anti-thymocyte globulin induction, all recipients took tacrolimus and steroids for approximately 3 years.

Measured with immunoSEQ multiplex PCR; TCRdb has only the in-frame clones, and not every one. This table has 90,000 to 150,000 clones, approximately 92% appearing once. Overall study results and limits: GvH clones occurred in recipient marrow; some first appeared in ileum or blood. Where graft-donor T cell macrochimerism was present, patients had high graft-versus-host to host-versus-graft clonal ratios in allografts.

The V and J genes are TRBV27 and TRBJ2-7, with 14 bases aligning to TRBD2. This sequence originates from a human donor who received an intestinal transplant. Sequenced here: unstimulated CD4+ T cells sorted from spleen or lymph node cells, sampled before intestinal transplant. The CDR3: CASSMLYGTSGSQEQYF. The CDR3 coding sequence is TGTGCCAGCAGTATGTTATACGGGACTAGCGGGAGTCAAGAGCAGTACTTC.